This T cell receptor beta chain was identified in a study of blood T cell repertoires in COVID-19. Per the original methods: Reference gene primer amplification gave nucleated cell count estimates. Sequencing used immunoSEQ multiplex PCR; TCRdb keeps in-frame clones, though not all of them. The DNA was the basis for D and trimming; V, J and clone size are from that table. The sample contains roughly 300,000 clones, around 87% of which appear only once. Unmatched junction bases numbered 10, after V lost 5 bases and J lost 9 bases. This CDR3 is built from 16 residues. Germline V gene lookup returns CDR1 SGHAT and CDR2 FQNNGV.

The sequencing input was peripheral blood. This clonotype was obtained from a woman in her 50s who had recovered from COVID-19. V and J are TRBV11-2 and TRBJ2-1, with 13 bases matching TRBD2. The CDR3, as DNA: TGTGCCAGCAGCCGAGGGACTAGCGGGATAGGGGTTGAGCAGTTCTTC. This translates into CASSRGTSGIGVEQFF.